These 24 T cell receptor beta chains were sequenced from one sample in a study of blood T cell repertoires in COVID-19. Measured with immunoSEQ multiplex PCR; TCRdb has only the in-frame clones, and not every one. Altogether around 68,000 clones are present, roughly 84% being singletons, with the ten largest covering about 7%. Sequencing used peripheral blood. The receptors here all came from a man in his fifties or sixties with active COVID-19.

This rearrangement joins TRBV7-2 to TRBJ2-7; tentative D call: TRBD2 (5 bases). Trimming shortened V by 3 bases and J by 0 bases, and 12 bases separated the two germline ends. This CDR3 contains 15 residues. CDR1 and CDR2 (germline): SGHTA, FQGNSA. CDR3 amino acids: CASSLGTGTSYEQYF. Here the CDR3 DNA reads TGTGCCAGCAGCTTGGGTACGGGAACCTCCTACGAGCAGTACTTC.

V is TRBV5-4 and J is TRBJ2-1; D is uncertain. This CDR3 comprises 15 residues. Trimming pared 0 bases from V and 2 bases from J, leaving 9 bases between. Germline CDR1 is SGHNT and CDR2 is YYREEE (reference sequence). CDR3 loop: CASSLDVRTYNEQFF. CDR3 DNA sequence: TGTGCCAGCAGCTTGGATGTGCGGACCTACAATGAGCAGTTCTTC.

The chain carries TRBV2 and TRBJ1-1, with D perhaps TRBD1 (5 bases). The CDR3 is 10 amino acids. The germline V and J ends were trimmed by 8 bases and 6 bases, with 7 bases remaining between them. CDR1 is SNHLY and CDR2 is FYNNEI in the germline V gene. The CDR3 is CASGGAEAFF. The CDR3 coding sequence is TGTGCCAGCGGGGGGGCTGAAGCTTTCTTT.

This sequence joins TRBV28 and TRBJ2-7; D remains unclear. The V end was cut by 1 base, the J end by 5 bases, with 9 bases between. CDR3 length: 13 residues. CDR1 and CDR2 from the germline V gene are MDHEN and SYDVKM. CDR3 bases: TGTGCCAGCAGTTTATTTATGGGCGACGAGCAGTACTTC. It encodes CASSLFMGDEQYF.

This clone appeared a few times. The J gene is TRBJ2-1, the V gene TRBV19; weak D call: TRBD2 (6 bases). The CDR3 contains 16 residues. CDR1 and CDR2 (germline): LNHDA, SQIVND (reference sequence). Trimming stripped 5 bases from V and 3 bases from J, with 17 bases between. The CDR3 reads CASSVVGSGRYNEQFF. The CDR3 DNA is TGTGCCAGTAGTGTCGTCGGTAGCGGCCGCTACAATGAGCAGTTCTTC.

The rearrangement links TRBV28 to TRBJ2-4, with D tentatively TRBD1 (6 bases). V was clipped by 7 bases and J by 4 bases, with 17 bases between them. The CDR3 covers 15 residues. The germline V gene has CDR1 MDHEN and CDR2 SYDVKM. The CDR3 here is CASNPTGGGKNIQYF. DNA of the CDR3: TGTGCCAGCAATCCCACTGGGGGCGGGAAAAACATTCAGTACTTC.

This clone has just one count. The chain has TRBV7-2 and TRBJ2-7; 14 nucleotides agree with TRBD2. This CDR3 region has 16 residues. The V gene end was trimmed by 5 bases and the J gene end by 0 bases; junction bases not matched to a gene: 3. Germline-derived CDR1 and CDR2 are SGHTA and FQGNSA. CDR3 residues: CASSEGTSGSSYEQYF. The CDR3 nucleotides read TGTGCCAGCAGCGAAGGGACTAGCGGGAGCTCCTACGAGCAGTACTTC.

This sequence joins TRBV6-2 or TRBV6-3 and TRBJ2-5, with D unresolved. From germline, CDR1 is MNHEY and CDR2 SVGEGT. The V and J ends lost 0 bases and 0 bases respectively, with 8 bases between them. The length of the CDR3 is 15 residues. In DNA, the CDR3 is TGTGCCAGCAGTTACTCGATAGCCTACCAAGAGACCCAGTACTTC. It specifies CASSYSIAYQETQYF.

The CDR3 region is CASRQGGVQPQHF. For the CDR3, the DNA is TGTGCCAGCAGACAGGGGGGGGTTCAGCCCCAGCATTTT. This chain uses TRBV28 with TRBJ1-5; 8 bases match TRBD1. V trimming: 6 bases; J trimming: 6 bases; junction bases outside the gene matches: 4. This CDR3 region has 13 residues. Germline V gene lookup returns CDR1 MDHEN and CDR2 SYDVKM.

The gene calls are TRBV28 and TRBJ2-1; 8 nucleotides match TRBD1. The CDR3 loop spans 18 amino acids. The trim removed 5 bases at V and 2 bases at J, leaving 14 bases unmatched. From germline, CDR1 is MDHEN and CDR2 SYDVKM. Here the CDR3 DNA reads TGTGCCAGCAGTACCTTAATTAGGACAGGGCAACCCTACAATGAGCAGTTCTTC. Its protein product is CASSTLIRTGQPYNEQFF.

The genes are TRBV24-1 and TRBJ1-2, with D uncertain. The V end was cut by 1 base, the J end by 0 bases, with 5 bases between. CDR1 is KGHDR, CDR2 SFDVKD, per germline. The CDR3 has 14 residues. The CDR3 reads CATSDFPSNYGYTF. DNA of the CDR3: TGTGCCACCAGTGATTTTCCCTCTAACTATGGCTACACCTTC.

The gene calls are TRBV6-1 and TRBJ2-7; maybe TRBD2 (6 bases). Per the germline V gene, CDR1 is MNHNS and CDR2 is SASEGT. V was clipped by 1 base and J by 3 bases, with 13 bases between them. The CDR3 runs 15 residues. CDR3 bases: TGTGCCAGCAGTGAAGTCCCGGGACTGGGCTACGAGCAGTACTTC. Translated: CASSEVPGLGYEQYF.

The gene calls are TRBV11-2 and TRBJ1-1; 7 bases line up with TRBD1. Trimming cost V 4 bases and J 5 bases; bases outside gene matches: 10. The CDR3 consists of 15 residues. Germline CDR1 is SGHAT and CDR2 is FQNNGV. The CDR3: CASSSNRGVSTEAFF. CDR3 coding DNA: TGTGCCAGCAGCTCAAACAGGGGCGTGAGTACTGAAGCTTTCTTT.

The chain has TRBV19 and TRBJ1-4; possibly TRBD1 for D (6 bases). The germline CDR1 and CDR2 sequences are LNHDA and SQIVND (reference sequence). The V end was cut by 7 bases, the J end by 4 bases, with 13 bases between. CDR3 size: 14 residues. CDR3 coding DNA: TGTGCCAGTACCCTACAGGGATTTAATGAAAAACTGTTTTTT. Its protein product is CASTLQGFNEKLFF.

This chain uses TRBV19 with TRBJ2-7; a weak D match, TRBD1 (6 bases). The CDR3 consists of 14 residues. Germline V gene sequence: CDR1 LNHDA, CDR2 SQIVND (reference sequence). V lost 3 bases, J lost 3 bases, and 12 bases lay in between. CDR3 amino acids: CASSIAGDRYEQYF. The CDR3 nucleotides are TGTGCCAGTAGTATCGCAGGGGATCGCTACGAGCAGTACTTC.

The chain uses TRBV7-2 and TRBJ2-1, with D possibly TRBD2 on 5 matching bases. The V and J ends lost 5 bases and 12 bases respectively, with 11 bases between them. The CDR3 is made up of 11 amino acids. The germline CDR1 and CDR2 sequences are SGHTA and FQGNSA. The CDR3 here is CASSTQLVQFF. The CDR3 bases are TGTGCCAGCAGCACACAACTAGTGCAGTTCTTC.

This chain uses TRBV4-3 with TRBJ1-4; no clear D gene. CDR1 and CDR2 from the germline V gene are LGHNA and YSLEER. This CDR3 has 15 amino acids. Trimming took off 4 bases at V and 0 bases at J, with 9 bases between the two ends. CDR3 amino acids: CASSPRGATNEKLFF. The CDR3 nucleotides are TGCGCCAGCAGCCCCCGTGGAGCAACTAATGAAAAACTGTTTTTT.

CDR3 in DNA: TGCGCCAGCAGCCAAGATTTTACAGGGCAAGGGAAAGCTTTCTTT. It yields the protein CASSQDFTGQGKAFF. The rearrangement joins TRBV4-3 to TRBJ1-1; the D gene is possibly TRBD1 (6 bases). Trimming took off 0 bases at V and 9 bases at J, with 17 bases between the two ends. The CDR3 loop spans 15 amino acids. Germline-derived CDR1 and CDR2 are LGHNA and YSLEER.

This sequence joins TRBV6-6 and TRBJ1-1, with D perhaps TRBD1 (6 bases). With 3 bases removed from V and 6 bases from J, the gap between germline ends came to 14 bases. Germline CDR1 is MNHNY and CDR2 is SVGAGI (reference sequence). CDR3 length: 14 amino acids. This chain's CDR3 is CASSYGQGLSEAFF. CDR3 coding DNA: TGTGCCAGCAGTTATGGGCAGGGGCTATCTGAAGCTTTCTTT.

The CDR3 coding sequence is TGCGCCAGCAGCCAGCTGGGTAGCGGGTCGAGCTCCTACAATGAGCAGTTCTTC. The encoded protein is CASSQLGSGSSSYNEQFF. The chain uses TRBV5-1 and TRBJ2-1, with 7 bases identical to TRBD2. Germline V lookup: CDR1 SGHRS, CDR2 YFSETQ. This CDR3 has 18 residues. V dropped 4 bases and J dropped 0; count of bases not matched to a gene: 13.

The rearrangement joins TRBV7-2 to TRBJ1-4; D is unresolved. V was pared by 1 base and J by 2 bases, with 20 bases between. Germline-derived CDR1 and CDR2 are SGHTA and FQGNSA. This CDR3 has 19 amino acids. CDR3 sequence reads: CASSLVSGGYRWTNEKLFF. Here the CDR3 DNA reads TGTGCCAGCAGCTTAGTGTCAGGCGGGTATAGGTGGACTAATGAAAAACTGTTTTTT.

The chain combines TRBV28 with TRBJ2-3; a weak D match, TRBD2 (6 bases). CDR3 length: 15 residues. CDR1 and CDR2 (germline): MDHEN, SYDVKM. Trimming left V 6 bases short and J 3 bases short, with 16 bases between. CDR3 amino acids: CASRLLRGGTDTQYF. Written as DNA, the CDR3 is TGTGCCAGCAGGCTCCTGCGGGGTGGGACAGATACGCAGTATTTT.

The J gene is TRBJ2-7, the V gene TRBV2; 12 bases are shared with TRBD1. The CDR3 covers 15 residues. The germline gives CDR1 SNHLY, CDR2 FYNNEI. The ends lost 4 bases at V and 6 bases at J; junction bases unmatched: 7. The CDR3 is CASSVSGTGGIEQYF. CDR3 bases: TGTGCCAGCAGTGTTTCCGGGACAGGGGGCATCGAGCAGTACTTC.

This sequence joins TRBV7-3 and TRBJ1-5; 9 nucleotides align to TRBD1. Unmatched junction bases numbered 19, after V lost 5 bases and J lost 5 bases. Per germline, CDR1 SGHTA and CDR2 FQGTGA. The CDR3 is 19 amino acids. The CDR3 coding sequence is TGTGCCAGCAGCCCCACATCAGGGGACAGGGCAGACGTCGATCAGCCCCAGCATTTT. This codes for CASSPTSGDRADVDQPQHF.